This entry lists 3 T cell receptor beta chains sequenced from one sample in a study of response to subunit inactivated influenza vaccine. A single record per CDR3 protein comes from TCRdb applying MiXCR to the RT-PCR reads. The data hold 500,000 to 600,000 distinct CDR3 sequences, with approximately 14% observed a single time. This specimen was PBMCs from blood, taken about 13 days after vaccination. The receptors stem from a man aged 45-65 years who received an inactivated influenza vaccine.

This clonotype was counted between two and nine times. The chain is built from TRBV20-1 and TRBJ2-7, with 11 bases aligning to TRBD2. CDR1 DFQATT and CDR2 SNEGSKA come from the germline V gene (reference sequence). Germline trimming cut 3 bases from V and 2 bases from J; bases unmatched to any gene: 21. The length of the CDR3 is 20 residues. CDR3 bases: TGCAGTGCTAGCCCGAGATCGCGACTAGCGGGACCCGTGTTCCCCTACGAGCAGTACTTC. Translated: CSASPRSRLAGPVFPYEQYF.

This clonotype was seen a few times. The chain joins TRBV6-5 to TRBJ1-1; D remains ambiguous. CDR1 is MNHEY, CDR2 SVGAGI, per germline. V was clipped by 5 bases and J by 8 bases, with 9 bases between them. The CDR3 is 11 residues long. The CDR3: CASSANREAFF. The CDR3 DNA is TGTGCCAGCAGTGCTAATAGAGAAGCTTTCTTT.

This clonotype turned up a few times. V is TRBV5-1 and J is TRBJ2-6; a weak D match, TRBD1 (6 bases). Germline assignment: CDR1 SGHRS and CDR2 YFSETQ. Trimming removed 2 bases from V and 3 bases from J, with 12 bases in between. The CDR3 contains 16 residues. The chain's CDR3 is CASSLRTGYGANVLTF. CDR3 DNA sequence: TGCGCCAGCAGCTTACGCACAGGGTATGGGGCCAACGTCCTGACTTTC.